Shown below are 4 T cell receptor beta chains from a single sample sequenced in a study of cytomegalovirus exposure and HLA in healthy donors (dated by TCRdb to 2017 to 2019). Library preparation used the immunoSEQ multiplex PCR assay. A mixture of 60 forward primers for TCR Vbeta segments and 13 reverse primers for TCR Jbeta segments was used in the multiplex PCR. TCRdb re-hosts the immuneACCESS table, in-frame sequences only. Its copies lack some clones; in the studies checked, an unresolved V gene accounts for under half of them, and the cause for the rest is not known. Present in this sample are 150,000 to 200,000 clones, 80% to 90% of which were seen just once. Clones ranked in the top ten supply 5.5% to 8% of the sample. What was sequenced was PBMCs. The receptors were gathered from a woman aged 25 to 39 in good health and CMV-seropositive.

The sample holds one count of this clone. CDR3 DNA: TGTGCCAGCAGTCCGGGTGTAGGAGCTCAGCCCCAGCATTTT. Its translation is CASSPGVGAQPQHF. The chain couples TRBV27 to TRBJ1-5; no firm D call. Germline V gene lookup returns CDR1 MNHEY and CDR2 SMNVEV (reference sequence). This CDR3 contains 14 residues. Trimming removed 5 bases at V and 6 bases at J, with 14 bases between.

This sequence joins TRBV4-1 and TRBJ2-5, with 9 bases that match TRBD2. Germline V gene sequence: CDR1 MGHRA, CDR2 YSYEKL. J lost 3 bases, V lost 1 base, and 12 bases had no gene match. The length of the CDR3 is 18 residues. The CDR3 DNA sequence: TGCGCCAGCAGCCAAGCTCCTAGCGGGGTGATTCAAGAAGAGACCCAGTACTTC. This gives the protein CASSQAPSGVIQEETQYF.

V usage is TRBV21-1 and J usage is TRBJ1-2; the D call TRBD1 from the table was never checked on the DNA. TRBV21-1 is a pseudogene. This CDR3 has 16 residues. The CDR3 loop is CASSKRQGALSVGYTF. The CDR3 DNA sequence: TGTGCCAGCAGCAAAAGACAGGGGGCGCTTAGCGTTGGCTACACCTTC.

V and J are TRBV7-9 and TRBJ2-3; possible D gene TRBD2, 5 bases. The CDR3 loop spans 16 amino acids. Germline V gives CDR1 SEHNR, CDR2 FQNEAQ (reference sequence). The V end was cut by 5 bases, the J end by 0 bases, with 15 bases between. The DNA for the CDR3 is TGTGCCAGCAGCCGAACGGACCGGAGGAGCACAGATACGCAGTATTTT. Translation gives CASSRTDRRSTDTQYF.